This TCR beta chain was observed in a study of shared clonotypes between healthy human individuals. Generated by immunoSEQ multiplex PCR, the TCRdb table keeps only in-frame clones and is missing some. The sample holds millions of clones, approximately 90% seen once. General study results and limits: Sampling used blood alone; tissue repertoires probably differ. The four-donor shared clonotypes exceeded non-shared clonotypes in generation probability, with non-shared ones scoring lower. Some naive CD4 clonotypes, around 5%, turned up in common across a handful of donors.

The study enrolled healthy HIV-negative adults without recent acute infections or vaccinations as donors. As for this clone: Its antigen is not known.

The CDR3 totals 15 residues. Germline V gene lookup returns CDR1 LNHDA and CDR2 SQIVND (reference sequence). Between the trimmed V and J ends, which lost 6 bases and 2 bases, there was a span of 16 bases. This sequence joins TRBV19 and TRBJ1-2, with a tentative D call TRBD1 (6 bases). The sequence was collected from a man aged 18 to 30 in good health. The sample was naive CD4+ T cells sorted from blood. Subset indicated: CD45RA+ positively selected. CDR3 nucleotides: TGTGCCAGTAGCCAGAGAGGGGGGGCGAACTATGGCTACACCTTC. It yields the protein CASSQRGGANYGYTF.